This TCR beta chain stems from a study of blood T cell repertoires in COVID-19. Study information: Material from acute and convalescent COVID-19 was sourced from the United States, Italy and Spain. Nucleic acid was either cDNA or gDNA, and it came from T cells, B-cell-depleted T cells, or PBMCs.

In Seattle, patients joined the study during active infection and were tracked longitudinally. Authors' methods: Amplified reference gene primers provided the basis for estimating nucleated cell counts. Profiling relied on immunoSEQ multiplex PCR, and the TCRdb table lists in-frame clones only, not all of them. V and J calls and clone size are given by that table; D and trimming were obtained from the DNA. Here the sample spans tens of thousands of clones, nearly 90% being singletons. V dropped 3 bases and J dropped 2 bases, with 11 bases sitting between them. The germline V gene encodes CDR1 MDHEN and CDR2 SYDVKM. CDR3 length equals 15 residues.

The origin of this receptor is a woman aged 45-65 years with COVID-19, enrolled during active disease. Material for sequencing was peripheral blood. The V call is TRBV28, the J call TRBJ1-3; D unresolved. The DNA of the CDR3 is TGTGCCAGCAGTTTTAGGAGAGAAACTGGAAACACCATATATTTT. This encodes CASSFRRETGNTIYF.